One and the same sample provided the 22 T cell receptor beta chains below, sequenced in a study of T cells in Graves' hyperthyroidism and ophthalmopathy. TCR beta CDR3 regions were amplified from RNA transcripts. The HTBI primer set served for first-round RT-PCR of the TCR CDR3. A single record per CDR3 protein comes from TCRdb applying MiXCR to the multiplex PCR reads. Of about 420,000 distinct CDR3 sequences listed, 15% to 19% are singletons. The sequenced material came from blood. The source is a woman in her late teens or twenties with Graves' hyperthyroidism.

This clonotype has ten or more counts. The chain joins TRBV6-1 to TRBJ1-2; D unresolved. Trimming cost V 5 bases and J 8 bases, with 15 bases left between them. Per the germline V gene, CDR1 is MNHNS and CDR2 is SASEGT. The length of the CDR3 is 13 residues. CDR3 coding DNA: TGTGCCAGCAGTCCCCAGGCGGCTTGGGGCTACACCTTC. Amino acids: CASSPQAAWGYTF.

There are many counts of this clonotype. The rearrangement links TRBV6-1 to TRBJ2-7; 7 nucleotides line up with TRBD2. From germline, CDR1 is MNHNS and CDR2 SASEGT. This CDR3 is built from 14 residues. The trim removed 4 bases at V and 0 bases at J, leaving 3 bases unmatched. DNA of the CDR3: TGTGCCAGCAGTGCCGGGAGGAGCTCCTACGAGCAGTACTTC. Its translation is CASSAGRSSYEQYF.

This clonotype was recorded only once. It may be a read error: a sequence one base away is much more abundant. The chain couples TRBV5-1 to TRBJ1-2; D is undetermined. The CDR3 totals 13 residues. Germline V gene sequence: CDR1 SGHRS, CDR2 YFSETQ. The CDR3 region has the DNA TGCGCCAGCGGCTTGTCGCCCACAGCAGACTACACCTTC. Protein: CASGLSPTADYTF.

This clonotype has just one count. The rearrangement uses TRBV2 and TRBJ2-7; D unresolved. The CDR3 extends over 14 amino acids. Per germline, CDR1 SNHLY and CDR2 FYNNEI. V lost 3 bases and J lost 1, with 10 bases in between. The CDR3 bases are TGTGCCAGCAGTGAGACACCAGCTTCCTACGAGCAGTACTTC. This gives the protein CASSETPASYEQYF.

V usage is TRBV28 and J usage is TRBJ1-1; D not resolved. V was clipped by 2 bases and J by 1 base, with 14 bases between them. CDR1 is MDHEN and CDR2 is SYDVKM in the germline V gene. The CDR3 totals 16 residues. CDR3 in DNA: TGTGCCAGCAGTTTAAGCACGCCGGGCCCGAACACTGAAGCTTTCTTT. Translation: CASSLSTPGPNTEAFF.

This clonotype was observed many times. The genes are TRBV12-5 and TRBJ2-7; 7 bases match TRBD2. CDR3 length: 16 amino acids. Looked up from germline, CDR1 is LGHNT and CDR2 is FRNRAP. V lost 1 base, J lost 1 base, and 7 bases stayed unmatched. The CDR3 region has the DNA TGTGCTAGTGGTTTGGCACAACCGGGGGGATCCTACGAGCAGTACTTC. Its translation: CASGLAQPGGSYEQYF. The full variable domain, rest sourced from reference TRBV12-5 and TRBJ2-7, is DARVTQTPRHKVTEMGQEVTMRCQPILGHNTVFWYRQTMMQGLELLAYFRNRAPLDDSGMPKDRFSAEMPDATLATLKIQPSEPRDSAVYFCASGLAQPGGSYEQYFGPGTRLTVT.

The J gene is TRBJ1-1, the V gene TRBV24-1; D uncertain. Per the germline V gene, CDR1 is KGHDR and CDR2 is SFDVKD. The CDR3 length is 12 residues. Trimming removed 6 bases from V and 1 base from J, with 5 bases in between. Written as DNA, the CDR3 is TGTGCCACCAGTAACCCGAACACTGAAGCTTTCTTT. Its translation: CATSNPNTEAFF.

This clonotype was detected many times. This chain links TRBV12-3 or TRBV12-4 with TRBJ1-4; tentative D call: TRBD1 (5 bases). V was pared by 6 bases and J by 9 bases, with 23 bases between. The CDR3 consists of 16 residues. The CDR3 coding sequence is TGTGCCAGCAGCCTTGGGGCCCGTTCCGTAGAAAAAAAACTGTTTTTT. The encoded protein is CASSLGARSVEKKLFF.

This clonotype has only a few counts. V is TRBV5-5 and J is TRBJ1-4, with D unresolved. Germline V lookup: CDR1 SGHKS, CDR2 YYEKEE (reference sequence). The CDR3 is 14 residues long. V was shortened by 1 base and J by 3 bases, with 7 bases between the two germline ends. The CDR3 loop is CASSLTTSNEKLFF. CDR3 in DNA: TGTGCCAGCAGCTTGACAACTTCTAATGAAAAACTGTTTTTT.

This clonotype was found a few times. The chain recombines TRBV5-1 with TRBJ2-4; possible D gene TRBD2, 5 bases. Trimming took 0 bases from V and 3 from J, leaving 10 bases between them. This CDR3 region has 15 residues. Germline V lookup: CDR1 SGHRS, CDR2 YFSETQ. The CDR3 sequence: CASSLEIRGKNIQYF. CDR3 coding DNA: TGCGCCAGCAGCTTGGAGATCCGGGGCAAAAACATTCAGTACTTC.

This clonotype was counted many times. The V call is TRBV20-1, the J call TRBJ2-2; D gene ambiguous. Germline V gene sequence: CDR1 DFQATT, CDR2 SNEGSKA (reference sequence). The CDR3 length is 15 residues. Trimming shortened V by 3 bases and J by 1 base, and 12 bases separated the two germline ends. The CDR3 here is CSARSTLGNTGELFF. The CDR3 DNA sequence: TGCAGTGCTAGGTCGACTTTAGGGAACACCGGGGAGCTGTTTTTT.

This clonotype was picked up many times. The chain links TRBV20-1 to TRBJ2-7; D ambiguous. This CDR3 contains 13 residues. CDR1 is DFQATT and CDR2 is SNEGSKA in the germline V gene (reference sequence). V lost 3 bases and J lost 8, with 17 bases in between. CDR3 DNA sequence: TGCAGTGCTAGCCCGACCGAACCCTTCAAGCAGTACTTC. Translated: CSASPTEPFKQYF.

This clonotype occurred many times. This chain's CDR3 is CAIRDREDTGELFF. CDR3 sequence (DNA): TGTGCCATCAGGGACAGGGAGGACACCGGGGAGCTGTTTTTT. The chain joins TRBV10-3 to TRBJ2-2; 8 positions agree with TRBD1. V was clipped by 6 bases and J by 3 bases; unmatched bases: 3. This CDR3 has 14 residues. From germline, CDR1 is ENHRY and CDR2 SYGVKD.

For this clonotype: Given a much more abundant clone one base away, this may be a read error. V gene TRBV12-3 or TRBV12-4 combines with J gene TRBJ1-5; possibly TRBD1 for D (6 bases). This CDR3 has 19 residues. Trimming shortened V by 5 bases and J by 4 bases, and 27 bases separated the two germline ends. The CDR3 DNA reads as TGTGCCAGCAGTCTTAAGCCCGCTTGGGGGGGGGCAGGAAATCAGCCCCAGCATTTT. Its protein product is CASSLKPAWGGAGNQPQHF.

The table lists this clonotype with a count of one. The chain is built from TRBV3-1 and TRBJ1-1, with TRBD1 identical over 10 bases. The CDR3 loop spans 12 amino acids. Germline V CDR1 and CDR2: LGHDT, YNNKEL (reference sequence). The junction had 6 bases not matched to a gene; V was cut back by 5 bases and J by 12 bases. The chain's CDR3 is CASSDRDRGTFF. Here the CDR3 DNA reads TGTGCCAGCAGCGACCGGGACAGGGGAACTTTCTTT.

V gene TRBV3-1 combines with J gene TRBJ2-3; the D is unclear. CDR3 length: 14 amino acids. Germline values: CDR1 LGHDT, CDR2 YNNKEL (reference sequence). V lost 2 bases and J 8 bases, leaving 14 bases between the germline ends. CDR3 DNA: TGTGCCAGCAGCCAAACTGGAGCCTTAGGTACGCAGTATTTT. As protein: CASSQTGALGTQYF.

This clonotype was picked up many times. V gene TRBV6-1 combines with J gene TRBJ2-1; D might be TRBD2 (7 bases). CDR3 size: 14 residues. Between the trimmed V and J ends, which lost 5 bases and 12 bases, there was a span of 20 bases. Germline-derived CDR1 and CDR2 are MNHNS and SASEGT. CDR3 protein: CASSPGGGGGGQFF. Here the CDR3 DNA reads TGTGCCAGCAGTCCAGGAGGGGGGGGTGGAGGGCAGTTCTTC.

This clonotype was observed at least ten times. The chain recombines TRBV18 with TRBJ1-1; D call uncertain. With 0 bases removed from V and 4 bases from J, the gap between germline ends came to 3 bases. The CDR3 is 12 residues long. Germline V gene sequence: CDR1 KGHSH, CDR2 LQKENI. CDR3 sequence reads: CASSPPVTEAFF. CDR3 bases: TGTGCCAGCTCACCACCGGTCACTGAAGCTTTCTTT.

CDR3 amino acids: CASSPQGAASGANVLTF. For the CDR3, the DNA is TGTGCCAGCAGCCCCCAGGGGGCGGCTTCTGGGGCCAACGTCCTGACTTTC. This chain links TRBV9 with TRBJ2-6; 8 bases map to TRBD1. V dropped 4 bases and J dropped 1; count of bases not matched to a gene: 7. The CDR3 totals 17 residues. CDR1 is SGDLS and CDR2 is YYNGEE in the germline V gene.

This clonotype was observed a handful of times. The rearrangement links TRBV9 to TRBJ2-5, with 10 bases matching TRBD1. The CDR3 contains 13 residues. The V gene's germline CDR1 is SGDLS and CDR2 YYNGEE. V shed 1 base, J shed 10 bases, and the junction held 4 bases outside the gene matches. CDR3 loop: CASSVTGTGDQYF. In nucleotides, the CDR3 is TGTGCCAGCAGCGTAACCGGGACAGGGGACCAGTACTTC.

The table lists this clonotype with many counts. The rearrangement links TRBV20-1 to TRBJ1-1; D is uncertain. CDR1 DFQATT and CDR2 SNEGSKA come from the germline V gene (reference sequence). Deletions cut 4 bases from V and 3 bases from J, with 12 bases between. CDR3 length: 13 amino acids. CDR3 protein: CSATPDWDTEAFF. DNA for the CDR3: TGCAGTGCTACCCCGGACTGGGACACTGAAGCTTTCTTT.

This clonotype has at least ten counts. This chain joins TRBV13 and TRBJ1-2; 12 bases agree with TRBD1. Trimming at V came to 5 bases and at J to 3 bases, leaving 7 bases not matched to a gene. Germline V lookup: CDR1 PRHDT, CDR2 FYEKMQ (reference sequence). This CDR3 has 16 amino acids. For the CDR3, the DNA is TGTGCCAGCAGCCCCGGGACAGGGGGCTTTTACTATGGCTACACCTTC. It codes for CASSPGTGGFYYGYTF.